The 8 T cell receptor beta chains reported below all come from one sample, sequenced in a study of OX40 agonist ivuxolimab in advanced cancers. The method was immunoSEQ multiplex PCR; TCRdb's version includes in-frame clones alone and lacks a portion of them. The table lists about 44,000 clones, about four fifths of them singletons. The source was CD4+ or CD8+ T cells sorted from blood, collected in a trial of the OX40 agonist ivuxolimab. The receptors come from an adult with an advanced solid tumor such as melanoma, head and neck, liver or kidney cancer.

This chain connects TRBV4-2 to TRBJ2-3; the D is unclear. Germline loops: CDR1 LGHNA, CDR2 YNFKEQ. The CDR3 covers 15 residues. The ends were cut back, 0 bases at V and 0 bases at J, with 7 bases in the middle. Written as DNA, the CDR3 is TGTGCCAGCAGCCAAGATCGAGCTAGCACAGATACGCAGTATTTT. This codes for CASSQDRASTDTQYF.

The CDR3 DNA reads as TGTGCCATCAGTGAAGGGACAGGGGTTGGGGAGACCCAGTACTTC. Encoded protein: CAISEGTGVGETQYF. The chain employs TRBV10-3 and TRBJ2-5, with 10 nucleotides matching TRBD1. V lost 3 bases to trimming and J lost 5 bases; unmatched junction nucleotides: 6. The CDR3 length is 15 residues. CDR1 is ENHRY, CDR2 SYGVKD, per germline.

V and J are TRBV19 and TRBJ2-5; 9 nucleotides agree with TRBD1. Trimming removed 7 bases from V and 3 bases from J; junction bases left unmatched: 6. This CDR3 is 14 amino acids long. Germline CDR1 reads LNHDA; CDR2 reads SQIVND (reference sequence). The CDR3 is CASNPGTGKETQYF. The CDR3, as DNA: TGTGCCAGTAACCCCGGGACAGGGAAAGAGACCCAGTACTTC.

The chain has TRBV6-5 and TRBJ2-7; 7 nucleotides align to TRBD1. V lost 0 bases, J lost 0 bases, and 2 bases stayed unmatched. The CDR3 runs to 15 residues. Germline values: CDR1 MNHEY, CDR2 SVGAGI. This chain's CDR3 is CASSYSGTVSYEQYF. The DNA of the CDR3 is TGTGCCAGCAGTTACTCGGGGACAGTCTCCTACGAGCAGTACTTC.

The chain uses TRBV5-1 and TRBJ2-7; D is possibly TRBD1 (6 bases). The CDR3 extends over 15 amino acids. Trimming removed 4 bases at V and 0 bases at J, with 14 bases between. Germline V gives CDR1 SGHRS, CDR2 YFSETQ. The CDR3 nucleotides read TGCGCCAGCAGCCCCGTGGACAGAAACTCCTACGAGCAGTACTTC. The encoded protein is CASSPVDRNSYEQYF.

The chain employs TRBV7-8 and TRBJ1-1, with D uncertain. The CDR3 spans 14 residues. Trimming removed 0 bases at V and 6 bases at J, with 11 bases between. The germline CDR1 and CDR2 sequences are SGHVS and FQNEAQ. The CDR3 coding sequence is TGTGCCAGCAGCTTAGCGGGGAAGGGCTCTGAAGCTTTCTTT. It codes for CASSLAGKGSEAFF.

The rearrangement links TRBV14 to TRBJ2-1; D uncertain. The CDR3 runs to 16 residues. CDR1 is SGHDN, CDR2 FVKESK, per germline. The V gene lost 0 bases and the J gene lost 0 bases, with 9 bases spanning the gap. CDR3 nucleotide sequence: TGTGCCAGCAGCCAAGAATTTAAAAGCTCCTACAATGAGCAGTTCTTC. Its protein product is CASSQEFKSSYNEQFF.

The V gene is TRBV5-1, the J gene TRBJ2-5; 9 nucleotides match TRBD1. CDR3 length: 14 amino acids. The V and J ends lost 5 bases and 4 bases, in that order; junction bases with no gene match: 6. From germline, CDR1 is SGHRS and CDR2 YFSETQ. DNA for the CDR3: TGCGCCAGCAGTAACACAGGGGGCGGAGAGACCCAGTACTTC. This gives the protein CASSNTGGGETQYF.